The table lists the clone carrying this T cell receptor (beta chain) with many counts. What it binds is not known. With 6 bases removed from V and 2 bases from J, the gap between germline ends came to 16 bases. In germline, CDR1 is LNHDA, CDR2 SQIVND (reference sequence). The CDR3 extends over 15 amino acids. Sequencing used immunoSEQ multiplex PCR; TCRdb keeps in-frame clones, though not all of them. Found here are 1,500 to 2,000 clones, no singletons; the ten largest cover more than 13%. Treatment was busulfan-fludarabine conditioning, a marrow graft, and cyclophosphamide on days +3 and +4. The data derive from a study of T cells after posttransplantation cyclophosphamide. Study findings and constraints: TRB overlap between skin or GI tissue T cells and blood was limited. Donor CD8+ memory clones often dominated recipient blood repertoires at later times.

This sequence originates from a female patient in her 60s who received an allogeneic stem cell transplant from a related donor and was CMV-positive. These T cells may partly come from the graft donor. The source material was PBMCs, sampled more than 32 days after allogeneic stem cell transplant with posttransplant cyclophosphamide. The rearrangement uses TRBV19 and TRBJ1-2; possible D gene TRBD1, 5 bases. CDR3 loop: CASRSNTGGNYGYTF. The CDR3 DNA is TGTGCCAGTAGATCCAATACAGGTGGGAACTATGGCTACACCTTC.